This record concerns one TCR beta chain sequence. The sample is drawn from a study of shared clonotypes between healthy human individuals. Germline-derived CDR1 and CDR2 are MDHEN and SYDVKM. V trimming: 6 bases; J trimming: 5 bases; junction bases outside the gene matches: 3. The CDR3 contains 13 residues. Profiled with immunoSEQ multiplex PCR; TCRdb holds only in-frame clones, not every one. Of 2.5 million or so clones in the sample, around nine tenths were seen once. The sequenced material came from naive CD4+ T cells sorted from blood. The subset: CD45RA+ positively selected. The clonotype comes from a man between 18 and 35 years old in good health. The chain carries TRBV28 and TRBJ1-1, with 10 nucleotides matching TRBD1. The CDR3 sequence: CASRGTGETEAFF. Here the CDR3 DNA reads TGTGCCAGCAGGGGGACAGGGGAAACTGAAGCTTTCTTT.